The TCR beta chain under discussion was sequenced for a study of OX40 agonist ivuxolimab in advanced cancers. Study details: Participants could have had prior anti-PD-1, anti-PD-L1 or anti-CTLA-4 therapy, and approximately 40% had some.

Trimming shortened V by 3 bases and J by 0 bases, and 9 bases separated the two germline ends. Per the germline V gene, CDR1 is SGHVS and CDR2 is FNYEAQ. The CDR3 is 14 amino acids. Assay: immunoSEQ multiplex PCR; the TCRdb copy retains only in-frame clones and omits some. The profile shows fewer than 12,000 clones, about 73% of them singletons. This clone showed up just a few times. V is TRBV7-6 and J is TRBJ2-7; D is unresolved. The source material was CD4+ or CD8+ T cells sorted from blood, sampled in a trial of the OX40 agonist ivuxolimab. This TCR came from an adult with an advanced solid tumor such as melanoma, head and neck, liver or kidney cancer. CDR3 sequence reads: CASSFNPGSYEQYF. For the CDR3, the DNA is TGTGCCAGCAGCTTTAATCCGGGCTCCTACGAGCAGTACTTC.